This T cell receptor (beta chain) was sequenced for a study of T cell repertoires in cytomegalovirus infection. Study-wide background: Public signatures in TCR beta pointed to CMV infection and matching HLA type.

As for this clonotype: The antigen is unknown.

TCRdb analysed the reads with MiXCR anew, one entry per CDR3 protein. There are 70,000 to 75,000 distinct CDR3 sequences in the sample; more than 3% occur only once, and less than 25% lies in the top ten. The study, taken as a whole, reports: Clonotypes of TCR beta that were HLA-C-restricted and CMV-specific dominated the ex vivo response. There were carriers of CMV plus the relevant HLA, and cumulative public TCR beta family frequency identified them.

Germline V gives CDR1 GTSNPN, CDR2 SVGIG (reference sequence). V gave up 2 bases and J gave up 5 bases, with 24 bases separating them. This CDR3 has 17 amino acids. This clonotype was obtained from a human donor in good health (CMV status not recorded). Some clones in this sample may be carry-over from other donors' samples. The sample consisted of PBMCs. The rearrangement joins TRBV30 to TRBJ2-5; the D gene is possibly TRBD2 (6 bases). The CDR3 here is CAWSPIGVADGGETQYF. The CDR3 DNA reads as TGTGCCTGGAGTCCGATTGGGGTAGCGGATGGGGGGGAGACCCAGTACTTC.